Below are 20 T cell receptor beta chains sequenced from a single sample in a study of cytomegalovirus exposure and HLA in healthy donors listed by TCRdb under 2017. Library generation was performed with the immunoSEQ multiplex PCR assay. For the multiplex PCR, a mixture combining 60 forward primers for TCR Vbeta segments and 13 reverse primers for TCR Jbeta segments was used. What TCRdb holds here is the immuneACCESS table cut down to in-frame rearrangements. Part of the clones is not present; checked against another copy, under half of the missing clones reflect an unresolved V gene, and the others are unexplained. This sample has some 140,000 clones in its table, and about four fifths of those were observed once. 2.8% of the sample rests with the top ten. Sequencing used PBMCs. These receptor sequences come from a young man in good health and CMV-seronegative.

The rearrangement uses TRBV10-3 and TRBJ2-5; 7 bases map to TRBD2. Per the germline V gene, CDR1 is ENHRY and CDR2 is SYGVKD. The CDR3 totals 15 residues. V dropped 9 bases and J dropped 0; count of bases not matched to a gene: 10. This chain's CDR3 is CAIARTREYQETQYF. The CDR3 nucleotides are TGTGCCATTGCCCGGACTAGGGAGTACCAAGAGACCCAGTACTTC.

The gene calls are TRBV6-6 and TRBJ1-1; D possibly corresponds to TRBD1 (6 bases). Looked up from germline, CDR1 is MNHNY and CDR2 is SVGAGI (reference sequence). This CDR3 region has 14 residues. Trimming took 4 bases from V and 6 from J, leaving 15 bases between them. CDR3 protein: CASSLRQGPAEAFF. The CDR3, as DNA: TGTGCCAGCAGTTTAAGGCAGGGGCCCGCTGAAGCTTTCTTT.

The rearrangement joins TRBV6-5 to TRBJ1-2; possibly TRBD1 for D (6 bases). There are 13 residues in the CDR3. Trimming stripped 2 bases from V and 4 bases from J, with 8 bases between. Per the germline V gene, CDR1 is MNHEY and CDR2 is SVGAGI. The CDR3 DNA reads as TGTGCCAGCAGTTACCCCAGGGGCTATGGCTACACCTTC. It specifies CASSYPRGYGYTF.

Of note for this clone: Different DNA sequences within this sample yield the same CDR3. The chain combines TRBV5-4 with TRBJ2-1; 8 positions match TRBD2. V dropped 4 bases and J dropped 0; count of bases not matched to a gene: 6. The CDR3 is made up of 16 amino acids. Per the germline V gene, CDR1 is SGHNT and CDR2 is YYREEE (reference sequence). The CDR3 reads CASSPGGAGSYNEQFF. CDR3 bases: TGTGCCAGCAGCCCCGGGGGGGCCGGCTCCTACAATGAGCAGTTCTTC.

The chain uses TRBV30 and TRBJ1-2; perhaps TRBD1 as D (5 bases). The CDR3 length is 11 residues. CDR1 GTSNPN and CDR2 SVGIG come from the germline V gene (reference sequence). Trimming shortened V by 4 bases and J by 5 bases, and 8 bases separated the two germline ends. The CDR3 reads CAWNRGYGYTF. CDR3 sequence (DNA): TGTGCCTGGAATAGGGGTTATGGCTACACCTTC.

J is TRBJ1-1 and V is TRBV5-5, with a possible D match to TRBD1 (5 bases). The V gene's germline CDR1 is SGHKS and CDR2 YYEKEE (reference sequence). The germline V and J ends were trimmed by 4 bases and 1 base, with 17 bases remaining between them. The CDR3 consists of 16 residues. CDR3 nucleotides: TGTGCCAGCAGCCCGAATTGGGGGGTTGGGAACACTGAAGCTTTCTTT. Residues: CASSPNWGVGNTEAFF. Full variable domain (rest looked up from reference TRBV5-5 and TRBJ1-1): DAGVTQSPTHLIKTRGQQVTLRCSPISGHKSVSWYQQVLGQGPQFIFQYYEKEERGRGNFPDRFSARQFPNYSSELNVNALLLGDSALYLCASSPNWGVGNTEAFFGQGTRLTVV.

The V call is TRBV4-3, the J call TRBJ1-2; D remains unclear. Germline-derived CDR1 and CDR2 are LGHNA and YSLEER. CDR3 size: 14 residues. V was trimmed by 4 bases and J by 5 bases, leaving 14 bases between them. The CDR3 protein is CASSPSEGLYGYTF. The DNA of the CDR3 is TGCGCCAGCAGCCCTTCGGAGGGCCTGTATGGCTACACCTTC.

The chain recombines TRBV5-1 with TRBJ1-3, with D tentatively TRBD1 (6 bases). This CDR3 is 15 amino acids long. Per the germline V gene, CDR1 is SGHRS and CDR2 is YFSETQ. V was shortened by 4 bases and J by 5 bases, with 16 bases between the two germline ends. The CDR3 region is CASSPTSGGRNTIYF. The DNA for the CDR3 is TGCGCCAGCAGCCCCACGTCGGGGGGCAGAAACACCATATATTTT.

The rearrangement joins TRBV21-1 to TRBJ1-6; the D segment call TRBD1 is taken from the table without a DNA check. TRBV21-1 is annotated as a pseudogene. The CDR3 covers 18 residues. The CDR3 DNA reads TGTGCCAGCAGCAAAAGGGGTTTAGGGGCTCCCTATAATTCACCCCTCCACTTT. This codes for CASSKRGLGAPYNSPLHF.

This clone was observed once. The chain has TRBV27 and TRBJ1-1; D gene uncertain. Per the germline V gene, CDR1 is MNHEY and CDR2 is SMNVEV (reference sequence). The germline V and J ends were trimmed by 0 bases and 1 base, with 6 bases remaining between them. The CDR3 runs to 14 residues. The CDR3 loop is CASSLSSSNTEAFF. The CDR3 DNA follows: TGTGCCAGCAGTTTATCGAGTTCGAACACTGAAGCTTTCTTT.

This clone appeared a single time. The V call is TRBV5-1, the J call TRBJ1-5; D is perhaps TRBD1 (5 bases). With 4 bases removed from V and 0 bases from J, the gap between germline ends came to 11 bases. CDR1 is SGHRS, CDR2 YFSETQ, per germline. The CDR3 is 15 amino acids. The CDR3 is CASSPTGYSNQPQHF. In nucleotides, the CDR3 is TGCGCCAGCAGCCCTACAGGATATAGCAATCAGCCCCAGCATTTT. Combining the CDR3 with reference TRBV5-1 and TRBJ1-5 gives the whole variable domain KAGVTQTPRYLIKTRGQQVTLSCSPISGHRSVSWYQQTPGQGLQFLFEYFSETQRNKGNFPGRFSGRQFSNSRSEMNVSTLELGDSALYLCASSPTGYSNQPQHFGDGTRLSIL.

J is TRBJ2-2 and V is TRBV6-4; tentative D call: TRBD1 (7 bases). This CDR3 is 17 amino acids long. Trimming removed 0 bases from V and 0 bases from J, with 11 bases in between. CDR1 is MRHNA, CDR2 SNTAGT, per germline. CDR3 loop: CASSDSEGAPNTGELFF. The CDR3, as DNA: TGTGCCAGCAGTGACTCGGAGGGGGCCCCGAACACCGGGGAGCTGTTTTTT.

There are a few counts of this clone. This rearrangement joins TRBV28 to TRBJ2-2; D is uncertain. There are 14 residues in the CDR3. Germline V gene sequence: CDR1 MDHEN, CDR2 SYDVKM. The V gene lost 4 bases and the J gene lost 2 bases, with 8 bases spanning the gap. CDR3 DNA sequence: TGTGCCAGCAGTTACTCGCCCAACACCGGGGAGCTGTTTTTT. It translates to CASSYSPNTGELFF.

The J gene is TRBJ2-7, the V gene TRBV5-1; 8 bases fit TRBD2. Germline CDR1 SGHRS, CDR2 YFSETQ. The trim removed 3 bases at V and 2 bases at J, leaving 22 bases unmatched. The CDR3 has 20 amino acids. CDR3 residues: CASSSPRGHGGTGGTYEQYF. In DNA form, the CDR3 reads TGCGCCAGCAGCTCCCCTCGGGGACACGGCGGAACGGGGGGGACCTACGAGCAGTACTTC. The variable domain in full, completed from reference TRBV5-1 and TRBJ2-7, reads KAGVTQTPRYLIKTRGQQVTLSCSPISGHRSVSWYQQTPGQGLQFLFEYFSETQRNKGNFPGRFSGRQFSNSRSEMNVSTLELGDSALYLCASSSPRGHGGTGGTYEQYFGPGTRLTVT.

The J gene is TRBJ2-5, the V gene TRBV15; TRBD2 might be the D (6 bases). The CDR3 contains 17 residues. Trimming removed 1 base from V and 5 bases from J, with 20 bases in between. CDR1 and CDR2 from the germline V gene are LNHNV and YYDKDF (reference sequence). In DNA, the CDR3 is TGTGCCACCAGCAGAGCCCCAGGGACTTCACCAGGGGAGACCCAGTACTTC. Translating it yields CATSRAPGTSPGETQYF.

This clone appeared a single time. The chain uses TRBV10-3 and TRBJ1-1, with a weak D call TRBD1 (6 bases). V dropped 6 bases and J dropped 7 bases, with 12 bases sitting between them. The CDR3 length is 12 residues. Germline loops: CDR1 ENHRY, CDR2 SYGVKD. The CDR3, as DNA: TGTGCCATCAGGGCAGGGGATATTGAAGCTTTCTTT. Its translation is CAIRAGDIEAFF.

The chain uses TRBV6-6 and TRBJ1-2, with 11 bases fitting TRBD1. J lost 4 bases, V lost 1 base, and 5 bases had no gene match. Germline V gene data show CDR1 as MNHNY and CDR2 as SVGAGI (reference sequence). CDR3 length: 16 amino acids. The CDR3 nucleotides are TGTGCCAGCAGTTACTTATCCGGGACAGGGGGCTATGGCTACACCTTC. Translating gives CASSYLSGTGGYGYTF.

This chain connects TRBV30 to TRBJ2-7, with 9 bases that match TRBD1. The CDR3 is 13 amino acids. The ends lost 6 bases at V and 4 bases at J; junction bases unmatched: 7. The germline V gene has CDR1 GTSNPN and CDR2 SVGIG (reference sequence). The CDR3 region is CACDRGVLYEQYF. The CDR3 region has the DNA TGTGCCTGTGACAGGGGGGTATTATACGAGCAGTACTTC.

The chain couples TRBV10-3 to TRBJ1-2; 7 bases are a match to TRBD1. The CDR3 has 14 amino acids. V lost 6 bases and J lost 5; bases outside the gene matches: 9. The V gene's germline CDR1 is ENHRY and CDR2 SYGVKD. In DNA, the CDR3 is TGTGCCATCAGCCGGGACAGCTTAGGGTATGGCTACACCTTC. Protein: CAISRDSLGYGYTF.

Turning to this clone: Other DNA sequences of this sample code for an identical CDR3. The CDR3 loop is CASSLGLGQMNTEAFF. The CDR3 DNA is TGCGCCAGCAGCTTAGGACTCGGACAGATGAACACTGAAGCTTTCTTT. The gene calls are TRBV5-1 and TRBJ1-1; possible D gene TRBD1, 6 bases. Germline CDR1 is SGHRS and CDR2 is YFSETQ. This CDR3 comprises 16 residues. Trimming took off 2 bases at V and 0 bases at J, with 14 bases between the two ends.